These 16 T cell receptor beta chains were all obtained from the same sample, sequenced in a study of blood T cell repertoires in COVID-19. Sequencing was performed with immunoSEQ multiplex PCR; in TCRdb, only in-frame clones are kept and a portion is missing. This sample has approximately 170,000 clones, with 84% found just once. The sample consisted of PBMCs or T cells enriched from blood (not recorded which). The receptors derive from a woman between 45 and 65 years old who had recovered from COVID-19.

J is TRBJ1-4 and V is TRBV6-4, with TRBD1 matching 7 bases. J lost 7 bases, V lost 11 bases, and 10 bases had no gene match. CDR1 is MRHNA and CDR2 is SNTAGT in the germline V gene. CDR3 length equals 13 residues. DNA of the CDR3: TGTGCCCCCCCAAAGGCAGGGGGTGAAAAACTGTTTTTT. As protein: CAPPKAGGEKLFF.

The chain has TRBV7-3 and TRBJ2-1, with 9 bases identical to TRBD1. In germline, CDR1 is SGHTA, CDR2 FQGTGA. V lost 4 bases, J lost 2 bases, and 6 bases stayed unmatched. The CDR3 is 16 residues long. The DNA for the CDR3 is TGTGCCAGCAGCTCGTCCGGGACAGGGCCCTACAATGAGCAGTTCTTC. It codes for CASSSSGTGPYNEQFF.

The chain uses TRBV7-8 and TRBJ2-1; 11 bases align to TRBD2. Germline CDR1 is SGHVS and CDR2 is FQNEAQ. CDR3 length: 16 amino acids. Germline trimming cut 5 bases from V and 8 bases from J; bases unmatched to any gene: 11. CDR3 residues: CASSPYSGGVSDEQFF. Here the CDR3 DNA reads TGTGCCAGCAGCCCCTATAGCGGGGGGGTTTCGGATGAGCAGTTCTTC. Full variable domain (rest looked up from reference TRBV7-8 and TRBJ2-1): GAGVSQSPRYKVAKRGQDVALRCDPISGHVSLFWYQQALGQGPEFLTYFQNEAQLDKSGLPSDRFFAERPEGSVSTLKIQRTQQEDSAVYLCASSPYSGGVSDEQFFGPGTRLTVL.

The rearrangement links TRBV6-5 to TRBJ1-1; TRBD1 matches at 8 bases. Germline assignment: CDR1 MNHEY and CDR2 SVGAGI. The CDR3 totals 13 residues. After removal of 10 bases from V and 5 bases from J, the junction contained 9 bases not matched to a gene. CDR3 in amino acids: CATHGRDRTEAFF. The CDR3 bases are TGTGCCACCCACGGCAGGGACAGGACTGAAGCTTTCTTT.

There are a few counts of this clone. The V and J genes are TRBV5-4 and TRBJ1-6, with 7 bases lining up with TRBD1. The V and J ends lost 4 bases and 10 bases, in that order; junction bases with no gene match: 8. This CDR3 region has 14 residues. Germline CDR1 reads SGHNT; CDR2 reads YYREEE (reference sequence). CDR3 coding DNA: TGTGCCAGCAGCGTAACAGGGGCAGACTCACCCCTCCACTTT. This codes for CASSVTGADSPLHF.

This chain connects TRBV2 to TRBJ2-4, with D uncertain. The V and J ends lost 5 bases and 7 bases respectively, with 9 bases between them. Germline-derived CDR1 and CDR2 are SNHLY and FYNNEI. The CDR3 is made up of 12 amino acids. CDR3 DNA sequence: TGTGCCAGCAGTCCACAAAATAACATTCAGTACTTC. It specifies CASSPQNNIQYF.

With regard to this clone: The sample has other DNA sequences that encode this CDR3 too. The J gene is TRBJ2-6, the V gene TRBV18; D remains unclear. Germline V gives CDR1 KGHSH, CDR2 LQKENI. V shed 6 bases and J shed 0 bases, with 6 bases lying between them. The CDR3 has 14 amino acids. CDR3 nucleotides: TGTGCCAGCTCGCCGAGCTCTGGGGCCAACGTCCTGACTTTC. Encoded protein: CASSPSSGANVLTF.

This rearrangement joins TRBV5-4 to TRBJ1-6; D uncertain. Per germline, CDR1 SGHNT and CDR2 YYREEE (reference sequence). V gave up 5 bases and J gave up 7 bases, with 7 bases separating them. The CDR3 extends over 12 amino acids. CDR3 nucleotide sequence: TGTGCCAGCAGTTCGGGGAATTCACCCCTCCACTTT. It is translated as CASSSGNSPLHF.

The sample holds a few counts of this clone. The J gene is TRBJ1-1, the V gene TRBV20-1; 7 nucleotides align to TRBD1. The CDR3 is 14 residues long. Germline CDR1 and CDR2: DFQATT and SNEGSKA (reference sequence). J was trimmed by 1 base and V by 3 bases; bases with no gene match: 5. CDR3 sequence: CSASYRGPNTEAFF. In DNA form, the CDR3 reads TGCAGTGCTAGTTACAGGGGCCCGAACACTGAAGCTTTCTTT.

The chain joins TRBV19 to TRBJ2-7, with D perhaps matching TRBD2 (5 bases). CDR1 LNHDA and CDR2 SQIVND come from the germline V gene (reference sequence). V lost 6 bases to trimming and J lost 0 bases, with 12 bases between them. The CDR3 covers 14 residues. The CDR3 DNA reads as TGTGCCAGTAGCCCCATGAGGGCCTCCTACGAGCAGTACTTC. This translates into CASSPMRASYEQYF.

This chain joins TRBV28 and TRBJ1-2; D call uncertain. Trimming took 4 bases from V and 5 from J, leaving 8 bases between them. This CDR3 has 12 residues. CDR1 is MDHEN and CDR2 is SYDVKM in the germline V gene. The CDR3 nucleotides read TGTGCCAGCAGTTGGGGAGAGTATGGCTACACCTTC. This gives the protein CASSWGEYGYTF.

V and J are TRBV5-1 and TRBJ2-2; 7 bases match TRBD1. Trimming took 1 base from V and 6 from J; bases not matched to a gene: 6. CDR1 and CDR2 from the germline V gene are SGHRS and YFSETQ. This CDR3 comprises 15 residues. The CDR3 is CASSLQGVFAGELFF. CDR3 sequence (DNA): TGCGCCAGCAGCTTGCAGGGGGTTTTCGCCGGGGAGCTGTTTTTT.

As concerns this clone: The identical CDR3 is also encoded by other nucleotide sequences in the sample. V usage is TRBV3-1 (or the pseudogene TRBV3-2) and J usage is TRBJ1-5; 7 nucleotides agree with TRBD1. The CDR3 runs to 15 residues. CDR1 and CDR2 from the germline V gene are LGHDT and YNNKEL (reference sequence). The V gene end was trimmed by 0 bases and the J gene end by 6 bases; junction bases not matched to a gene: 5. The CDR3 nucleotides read TGTGCCAGCAGCCAAGATGGAGGGGGCGGTCAGCCCCAGCATTTT. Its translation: CASSQDGGGGQPQHF.

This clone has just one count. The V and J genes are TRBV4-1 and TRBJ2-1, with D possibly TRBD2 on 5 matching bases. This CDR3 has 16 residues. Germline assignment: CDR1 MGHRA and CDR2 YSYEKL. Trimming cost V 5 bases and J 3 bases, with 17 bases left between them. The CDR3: CASSGSSGGNYNEQFF. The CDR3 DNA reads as TGCGCCAGCAGCGGATCGAGCGGAGGAAACTACAATGAGCAGTTCTTC.

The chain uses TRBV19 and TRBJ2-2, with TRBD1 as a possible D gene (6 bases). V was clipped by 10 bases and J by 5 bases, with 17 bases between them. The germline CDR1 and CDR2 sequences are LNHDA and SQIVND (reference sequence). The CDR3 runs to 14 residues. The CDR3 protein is CATRSGHTTGELFF. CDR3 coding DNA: TGTGCCACCAGATCGGGACACACAACCGGGGAGCTGTTTTTT. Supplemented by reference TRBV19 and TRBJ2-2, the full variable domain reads DGGITQSPKYLFRKEGQNVTLSCEQNLNHDAMYWYRQDPGQGLRLIYYSQIVNDFQKGDIAEGYSVSREKKESFPLTVTSAQKNPTAFYLCATRSGHTTGELFFGEGSRLTVL.

The CDR3 region has the DNA TGCAGCGTTGAAGATCCTAGCGGGGGGCTGTCAAATGAGCAGTTCTTC. It yields the protein CSVEDPSGGLSNEQFF. J is TRBJ2-1 and V is TRBV29-1, with 11 bases that match TRBD2. Germline-derived CDR1 and CDR2 are SQVTM and ANQGSEA. The CDR3 is 16 amino acids. With V trimmed by 0 bases and J by 7 bases, 8 bases remained unmatched.